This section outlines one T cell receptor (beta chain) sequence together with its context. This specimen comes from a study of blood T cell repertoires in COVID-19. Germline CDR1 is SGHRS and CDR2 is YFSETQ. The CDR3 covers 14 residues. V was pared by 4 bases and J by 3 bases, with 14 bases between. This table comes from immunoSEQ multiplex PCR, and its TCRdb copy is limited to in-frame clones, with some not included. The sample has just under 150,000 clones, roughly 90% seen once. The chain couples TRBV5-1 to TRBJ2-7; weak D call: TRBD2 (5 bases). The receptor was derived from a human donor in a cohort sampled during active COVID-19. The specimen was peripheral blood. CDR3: CASSTMGSSYEQYF. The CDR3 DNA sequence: TGCGCCAGCAGCACGATGGGGAGTAGCTACGAGCAGTACTTC.